This passage covers 20 T cell receptor beta chains from one sample sequenced in a study of blood T cells in healthy people across ages. The authors ran a second PCR of about 7 to 11 cycles using a sample-barcoded 5' primer and a J-beta primer mix. TCRdb redid the calling of the 5' RACE reads with MiXCR, one entry per CDR3 protein. The sample contains about 1.4 million distinct CDR3 sequences, around 59% of which appear only once. The source material was blood. Receptors were obtained from a man between 18 and 29 years old in good health.

The rearrangement uses TRBV4-2 and TRBJ2-7; D remains unclear. V lost 4 bases, J lost 2 bases, and 12 bases lay in between. CDR3 length: 14 residues. CDR1 LGHNA and CDR2 YNFKEQ come from the germline V gene. CDR3: CASSLTKYTYEQYF. CDR3 DNA sequence: TGTGCCAGCAGCCTGACGAAGTACACCTACGAGCAGTACTTC.

This chain uses TRBV6-1 with TRBJ1-2; 7 positions match TRBD1. The CDR3 extends over 17 amino acids. The ends lost 6 bases at V and 4 bases at J; junction bases unmatched: 17. Germline-derived CDR1 and CDR2 are MNHNS and SASEGT. The CDR3 DNA is TGTGCCAGCAGCGCTACAGGGGTGCTTTCTCTGGCCTATGGCTACACCTTC. The encoded protein is CASSATGVLSLAYGYTF.

The chain has TRBV5-1 and TRBJ2-3, with D tentatively TRBD2 (6 bases). The V gene lost 7 bases and the J gene lost 2 bases, with 14 bases spanning the gap. Germline-derived CDR1 and CDR2 are SGHRS and YFSETQ. The length of the CDR3 is 14 residues. The CDR3: CASGAGTFTDTQYF. The CDR3 coding sequence is TGCGCCAGCGGGGCGGGAACCTTCACAGATACGCAGTATTTT.

The chain uses TRBV6-6 and TRBJ1-2, with D unclear. The V gene's germline CDR1 is MNHNY and CDR2 SVGAGI (reference sequence). This CDR3 region has 12 residues. The V gene lost 8 bases and the J gene lost 6 bases, with 13 bases spanning the gap. The CDR3 is CASGLGLHGYTF. In DNA form, the CDR3 reads TGTGCCAGCGGTTTAGGGCTCCATGGCTACACCTTC.

The J gene is TRBJ2-5, the V gene TRBV6-1, with 7 positions matching TRBD2. The V and J ends lost 6 bases and 11 bases, in that order; junction bases with no gene match: 15. CDR1 MNHNS and CDR2 SASEGT come from the germline V gene. The CDR3 is 14 residues long. The CDR3 coding sequence is TGTGCCAGCAGGGGCCCCGGGGACTACAATGAGCAGTACTTC. Its translation is CASRGPGDYNEQYF.

In nucleotides, the CDR3 is TGCAGCGTTGAGCTATTGGCAGATACGCAGTATTTT. Residues: CSVELLADTQYF. The rearrangement joins TRBV29-1 to TRBJ2-3; D gene unclear. The CDR3 runs to 12 residues. CDR1 and CDR2 (germline): SQVTM, ANQGSEA. V was shortened by 3 bases and J by 4 bases, with 8 bases between the two germline ends.

The chain uses TRBV4-3 and TRBJ2-3; 9 bases align to TRBD2. The CDR3 spans 18 residues. V gave up 0 bases and J gave up 8 bases; unmatched junction bases: 15. Germline CDR1 is LGHNA and CDR2 is YSLEER. The CDR3 is CASSQDRYGDSGGGTQYF. The CDR3 DNA reads TGCGCCAGCAGCCAAGATCGGTATGGTGATAGCGGGGGAGGTACGCAGTATTTT.

This clonotype has just a few counts. J is TRBJ2-5 and V is TRBV6-5; D is possibly TRBD1 (6 bases). Trimming removed 7 bases at V and 9 bases at J, with 18 bases between. Germline loops: CDR1 MNHEY, CDR2 SVGAGI. The CDR3 has 13 amino acids. CDR3 protein: CASKVTGFEAQYF. The CDR3 bases are TGTGCCAGCAAGGTGACAGGCTTCGAAGCCCAGTACTTC.

Only a few counts were recorded for this clonotype. V usage is TRBV5-1 and J usage is TRBJ1-2; D is unresolved. The V end lost 5 bases, the J end lost 2 bases, and 16 bases lay between the germline ends. There are 15 residues in the CDR3. Germline lookup yields CDR1 SGHRS and CDR2 YFSETQ. The CDR3 region is CASSPFEGGNYGYTF. The CDR3 DNA follows: TGCGCCAGCAGTCCGTTTGAGGGCGGAAACTATGGCTACACCTTC.

This chain connects TRBV20-1 to TRBJ1-6, with D possibly matching TRBD1 (6 bases). There are 14 residues in the CDR3. Trimming shortened V by 3 bases and J by 4 bases, and 10 bases separated the two germline ends. Per the germline V gene, CDR1 is DFQATT and CDR2 is SNEGSKA (reference sequence). CDR3 DNA sequence: TGCAGTGCTAGCCCGGACAGATATAATTCACCCCTCCACTTT. The encoded protein is CSASPDRYNSPLHF.

This clonotype has just a few counts. V usage is TRBV2 and J usage is TRBJ1-2; 7 bases align to TRBD1. The germline CDR1 and CDR2 sequences are SNHLY and FYNNEI. The CDR3 is 16 residues long. V lost 6 bases and J lost 3; bases outside the gene matches: 13. CDR3 sequence (DNA): TGTGCCAGCAGCGTCTTGACAGGGAATTCCTACTATGGCTACACCTTC. It specifies CASSVLTGNSYYGYTF.

This chain links TRBV13 with TRBJ1-1; D is possibly TRBD1 (6 bases). The length of the CDR3 is 14 residues. The ends were cut back, 4 bases at V and 8 bases at J, with 17 bases in the middle. CDR1 PRHDT and CDR2 FYEKMQ come from the germline V gene (reference sequence). This CDR3 reads CASSSPLRGREAFF. CDR3 DNA: TGTGCCAGCAGCTCCCCCCTCAGGGGCCGCGAAGCTTTCTTT.

The V and J genes are TRBV6-1 and TRBJ1-1; D gene ambiguous. CDR1 is MNHNS, CDR2 SASEGT, per germline. The CDR3 length is 15 residues. Between the trimmed V and J ends, which lost 2 bases and 1 base, there was a span of 11 bases. The CDR3 loop reads CASSELINENTEAFF. In nucleotides, the CDR3 is TGTGCCAGCAGTGAACTGATCAACGAGAACACTGAAGCTTTCTTT.

J is TRBJ2-1 and V is TRBV20-1, with D perhaps TRBD1 or TRBD2 (6 bases each). CDR1 and CDR2 (germline): DFQATT, SNEGSKA (reference sequence). Trimming took off 5 bases at V and 2 bases at J, with 16 bases between the two ends. There are 15 residues in the CDR3. The DNA of the CDR3 is TGCAGTGCTGAACCTAGCGAGGGGGCCTACAATGAGCAGTTCTTC. Translation gives CSAEPSEGAYNEQFF.

The chain is built from TRBV14 and TRBJ2-3; D may match TRBD1 or TRBD2 (6 bases each). Trimming removed 3 bases at V and 6 bases at J, with 13 bases between. Germline V lookup: CDR1 SGHDN, CDR2 FVKESK. CDR3 length: 14 residues. CDR3 sequence: CASSHRGLGDTQYF. The CDR3 DNA sequence: TGTGCCAGCAGCCATCGGGGGCTGGGTGATACGCAGTATTTT.

This chain joins TRBV27 and TRBJ2-1; D is uncertain. The germline V gene has CDR1 MNHEY and CDR2 SMNVEV (reference sequence). The CDR3 totals 18 residues. V shed 5 bases and J shed 2 bases, with 22 bases lying between them. CDR3 nucleotides: TGTGCCAGCAGTAAAAGAGTTATCGCCCACACCGCCTACAATGAGCAGTTCTTC. It encodes CASSKRVIAHTAYNEQFF.

This clonotype was counted a few times. This sequence joins TRBV3-1 and TRBJ2-4, with D possibly being TRBD2 (6 bases). The V end lost 2 bases, the J end lost 13 bases, and 18 bases lay between the germline ends. The CDR3 consists of 14 residues. Germline CDR1 is LGHDT and CDR2 is YNNKEL (reference sequence). The CDR3, as DNA: TGTGCCAGCAGCCAAATGACTCTAGCGTTGGAGCAGTACTTC. Protein: CASSQMTLALEQYF.

In its sample, this clonotype was seen a few times. Mismatch with germline at one junction end may stem from a read error. CDR3 protein: CASSDSTSYEQYF. CDR3 coding DNA: TGTGCCAGCAGTGACTCTACCTCCTACGAGCAGTACTTC. This chain uses TRBV6-5 with TRBJ2-5; no definite D call. The J call is in doubt because the DNA end fits TRBJ2-7 better. The CDR3 extends over 13 amino acids. Germline V gives CDR1 MNHEY, CDR2 SVGAGI.

This clonotype was picked up a small number of times. V gene TRBV5-5 combines with J gene TRBJ1-2; D is unresolved. The CDR3 contains 14 residues. The germline gives CDR1 SGHKS, CDR2 YYEKEE (reference sequence). V was cut by 4 bases and J by 4 bases, with 14 bases left in between. The CDR3 protein is CASSPTGRIYGYTF. The CDR3 DNA follows: TGTGCCAGCAGCCCGACTGGACGGATCTATGGCTACACCTTC.

On this clonotype: The conserved phenylalanine or tryptophan is not found at the CDR3 terminus, so this likely reflects a read error. The rearrangement uses TRBV4-1 and TRBJ1-2, with a weak D call TRBD1 (5 bases). There are 17 residues in the CDR3. The V end was cut by 4 bases, the J end by 6 bases, with 24 bases between. Looked up from germline, CDR1 is MGHRA and CDR2 is YSYEKL. In DNA, the CDR3 is TGCGCCAGCAGCCTATTTCCGGGGACCCCGGATGTCAATGGCTACACCTTA. Translation gives CASSLFPGTPDVNGYTL.